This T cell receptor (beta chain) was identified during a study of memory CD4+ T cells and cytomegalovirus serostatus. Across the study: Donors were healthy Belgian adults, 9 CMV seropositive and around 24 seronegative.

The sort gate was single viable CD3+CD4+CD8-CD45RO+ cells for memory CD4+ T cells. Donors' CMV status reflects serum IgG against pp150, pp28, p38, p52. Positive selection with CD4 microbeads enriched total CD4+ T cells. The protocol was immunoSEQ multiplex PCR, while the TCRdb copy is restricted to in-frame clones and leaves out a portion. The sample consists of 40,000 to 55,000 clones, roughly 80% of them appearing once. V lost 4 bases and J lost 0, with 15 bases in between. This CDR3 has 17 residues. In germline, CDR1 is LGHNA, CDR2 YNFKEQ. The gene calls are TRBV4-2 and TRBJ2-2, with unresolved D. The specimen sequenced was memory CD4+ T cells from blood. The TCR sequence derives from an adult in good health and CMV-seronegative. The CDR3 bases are TGTGCCAGCAGCCTACCATCCCGCAGTTCGAACACCGGGGAGCTGTTTTTT. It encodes CASSLPSRSSNTGELFF.